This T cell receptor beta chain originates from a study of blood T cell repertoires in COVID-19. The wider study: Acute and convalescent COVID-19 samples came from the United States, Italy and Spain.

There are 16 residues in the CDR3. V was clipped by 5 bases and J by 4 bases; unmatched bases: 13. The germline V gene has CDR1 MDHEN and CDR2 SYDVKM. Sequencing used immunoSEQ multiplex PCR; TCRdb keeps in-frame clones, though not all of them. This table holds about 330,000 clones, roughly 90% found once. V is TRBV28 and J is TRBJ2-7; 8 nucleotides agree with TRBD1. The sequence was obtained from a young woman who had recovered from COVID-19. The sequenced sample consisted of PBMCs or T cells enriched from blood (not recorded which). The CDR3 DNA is TGTGCCAGCAGTCCAAGGACAGGGTCGAAAAATTACGAGCAGTACTTC. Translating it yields CASSPRTGSKNYEQYF.